Presented here are 25 T cell receptor beta chains from one specimen sequenced in a study of human thymus T cells. Generated by immunoSEQ multiplex PCR, the TCRdb table keeps only in-frame clones and is missing some. The profile shows some 57,000 clones, about 93% of them singletons. Sequencing was performed on blood. Receptor source: a boy in the first two years of life with a congenital heart defect but otherwise immunologically healthy.

V is TRBV19 and J is TRBJ1-2; perhaps TRBD1 as D (5 bases). Trimming left V 10 bases short and J 7 bases short, with 19 bases between. The germline gives CDR1 LNHDA, CDR2 SQIVND (reference sequence). The CDR3 is 13 residues long. CDR3 region: CATGGLPGVGYTF. CDR3 DNA: TGTGCCACCGGGGGACTCCCCGGCGTTGGCTACACCTTC.

J is TRBJ2-3 and V is TRBV5-1; D is uncertain. With 1 base removed from V and 1 base from J, the gap between germline ends came to 10 bases. This CDR3 is 15 amino acids long. CDR1 and CDR2 from the germline V gene are SGHRS and YFSETQ. The CDR3 is CASSLRSAGTDTQYF. The CDR3 DNA sequence: TGCGCCAGCAGCTTGAGGTCAGCCGGCACAGATACGCAGTATTTT.

The chain employs TRBV5-4 and TRBJ1-2, with 7 bases matching TRBD1. The CDR3 contains 15 residues. Germline-derived CDR1 and CDR2 are SGHNT and YYREEE (reference sequence). V lost 1 base, J lost 8 bases, and 11 bases stayed unmatched. CDR3 nucleotides: TGTGCCAGCAGCTTGCTAGGGGCAGGGGGACCGGGCTACACCTTC. Its translation: CASSLLGAGGPGYTF.

The gene calls are TRBV7-2 and TRBJ1-2; TRBD1 matches 8 bases. The length of the CDR3 is 14 residues. J gave up 4 bases and V 1 base, and 2 bases lay outside the gene matches. Per germline, CDR1 SGHTA and CDR2 FQGNSA. The CDR3 nucleotides read TGTGCCAGCAGCTTAGGGCAGGGGGCCTATGGCTACACCTTC. It translates to CASSLGQGAYGYTF.

V gene TRBV7-2 combines with J gene TRBJ2-3; D may be TRBD2 (5 bases). The length of the CDR3 is 15 residues. The germline V and J ends were trimmed by 5 bases and 0 bases, with 12 bases remaining between them. Germline-derived CDR1 and CDR2 are SGHTA and FQGNSA. CDR3 sequence (DNA): TGTGCCAGCAGCCGAGCGGCCATAAGCACAGATACGCAGTATTTT. Residues: CASSRAAISTDTQYF.

V and J are TRBV7-2 and TRBJ1-2; no clear D gene. Trimming pared 0 bases from V and 2 bases from J, leaving 4 bases between. CDR1 is SGHTA and CDR2 is FQGNSA in the germline V gene. This CDR3 is built from 13 residues. The DNA of the CDR3 is TGTGCCAGCAGCTTAGCTCGGAACTATGGCTACACCTTC. Its protein is CASSLARNYGYTF.

The chain is built from TRBV5-4 and TRBJ2-3; TRBD1 agrees at 9 bases. In germline, CDR1 is SGHNT, CDR2 YYREEE (reference sequence). CDR3 length: 17 residues. J lost 4 bases, V lost 4 bases, and 13 bases had no gene match. CDR3 protein: CASSPMTGGLTADTQYF. Written as DNA, the CDR3 is TGTGCCAGCAGCCCCATGACAGGGGGATTGACGGCAGATACGCAGTATTTT.

The V and J genes are TRBV29-1 and TRBJ1-1; 7 bases match TRBD1. The CDR3 is 12 amino acids. The junction had 2 bases not matched to a gene; V was cut back by 6 bases and J by 1 base. Per the germline V gene, CDR1 is SQVTM and CDR2 is ANQGSEA. CDR3: CSVRGSNTEAFF. In nucleotides, the CDR3 is TGCAGCGTCAGGGGGTCGAACACTGAAGCTTTCTTT. Using reference TRBV29-1 and TRBJ1-1 for the parts outside the CDR3, the full variable domain is SAVISQKPSRDICQRGTSLTIQCQVDSQVTMMFWYRQQPGQSLTLIATANQGSEATYESGFVIDKFPISRPNLTFSTLTVSNMSPEDSSIYLCSVRGSNTEAFFGQGTRLTVV.

The chain couples TRBV19 to TRBJ1-2; D is unclear. The CDR3 sequence is 16 residues long. Germline CDR1 is LNHDA and CDR2 is SQIVND (reference sequence). Trimming removed 5 bases from V and 3 bases from J, with 19 bases in between. This CDR3 reads CASSFHGPRQDYGYTF. The DNA for the CDR3 is TGTGCCAGTAGTTTCCATGGACCTCGGCAGGACTATGGCTACACCTTC.

This clone was recorded only once. The chain carries TRBV18 and TRBJ2-3; 12 bases fit TRBD2. Germline CDR1 is KGHSH and CDR2 is LQKENI. This CDR3 is 15 amino acids long. V gave up 3 bases and J gave up 6 bases; unmatched junction bases: 4. The CDR3 reads CASSPSTSGRDTQYF. CDR3 bases: TGTGCCAGCTCACCTTCAACTAGCGGGAGGGATACGCAGTATTTT.

The chain couples TRBV4-1 to TRBJ2-7; 10 bases map to TRBD2. CDR1 is MGHRA, CDR2 YSYEKL, per germline. The CDR3 extends over 18 amino acids. J lost 1 base, V lost 0 bases, and 9 bases had no gene match. The CDR3 DNA reads TGCGCCAGCAGCCAAGATTCAGACCTACTAGCGGGGTCCTACGAGCAGTACTTC. It codes for CASSQDSDLLAGSYEQYF.

V gene TRBV2 combines with J gene TRBJ1-4; D is possibly TRBD1 (5 bases). CDR1 and CDR2 from the germline V gene are SNHLY and FYNNEI. This CDR3 comprises 15 residues. Trimming removed 7 bases at V and 8 bases at J, with 20 bases between. The CDR3 here is CASTLNGAGREKLFF. DNA for the CDR3: TGTGCCAGCACTCTCAATGGGGCAGGGAGAGAAAAACTGTTTTTT.

The chain recombines TRBV28 with TRBJ2-7; D possibly corresponds to TRBD1 (6 bases). Germline values: CDR1 MDHEN, CDR2 SYDVKM. CDR3 length: 15 residues. V shed 6 bases and J shed 0 bases, with 15 bases lying between them. The CDR3 loop is CASRPSTGSSYEQYF. Written as DNA, the CDR3 is TGTGCCAGCAGACCCTCCACAGGGAGCTCCTACGAGCAGTACTTC. Filled out from reference TRBV28 and TRBJ2-7, the complete variable domain reads DVKVTQSSRYLVKRTGEKVFLECVQDMDHENMFWYRQDPGLGLRLIYFSYDVKMKEKGDIPEGYSVSREKKERFSLILESASTNQTSMYLCASRPSTGSSYEQYFGPGTRLTVT.

The chain has TRBV4-2 and TRBJ2-3; 11 nucleotides align to TRBD2. The CDR3 consists of 16 residues. Germline assignment: CDR1 LGHNA and CDR2 YNFKEQ. Trimming took 0 bases from V and 4 from J; bases not matched to a gene: 3. CDR3: CASSQDSGGGADTQYF. CDR3 DNA sequence: TGTGCCAGCAGCCAAGATAGCGGGGGGGGTGCAGATACGCAGTATTTT.

V and J are TRBV5-4 and TRBJ2-1, with 14 bases aligning to TRBD2. Losses at the gene ends were 5 bases for V and 3 bases for J; bases not matched to a gene: 10. CDR3 size: 18 residues. Germline V lookup: CDR1 SGHNT, CDR2 YYREEE (reference sequence). The CDR3 loop is CASSIGLAGGPIYNEQFF. The DNA of the CDR3 is TGTGCCAGCAGTATAGGACTAGCGGGGGGCCCTATCTACAATGAGCAGTTCTTC.

The chain joins TRBV7-2 to TRBJ2-5; a possible D gene is TRBD2 (7 bases). V dropped 3 bases and J dropped 4 bases, with 18 bases sitting between them. Germline-derived CDR1 and CDR2 are SGHTA and FQGNSA. The CDR3 contains 16 residues. CDR3 residues: CASSFYPTRGGETQYF. The CDR3 DNA sequence: TGTGCCAGCAGCTTCTACCCCACAAGGGGGGGAGAGACCCAGTACTTC. The whole variable domain, remainder taken from reference TRBV7-2 and TRBJ2-5, is GAGVSQSPSNKVTEKGKDVELRCDPISGHTALYWYRQSLGQGLEFLIYFQGNSAPDKSGLPSDRFSAERTGGSVSTLTIQRTQQEDSAVYLCASSFYPTRGGETQYFGPGTRLLVL.

This rearrangement joins TRBV29-1 to TRBJ1-1; 7 bases align to TRBD1. The CDR3 is made up of 14 amino acids. The germline V gene encodes CDR1 SQVTM and CDR2 ANQGSEA. The trim removed 7 bases at V and 2 bases at J, leaving 10 bases unmatched. CDR3 sequence: CSAHRGLGNTEAFF. In nucleotides, the CDR3 is TGCAGCGCCCACAGGGGTTTGGGAAACACTGAAGCTTTCTTT.

CDR3 bases: TGTGCCAGTAGTATCACGGGACAGGCGAACGAGCAGTACTTC. Its protein is CASSITGQANEQYF. The chain has TRBV19 and TRBJ2-7; 8 bases are a match to TRBD1. CDR3 length: 14 residues. The V segment lost 3 bases and the J segment 5 bases; nucleotides outside the gene matches: 6. Germline values: CDR1 LNHDA, CDR2 SQIVND (reference sequence).

CDR3 amino acids: CASTPGAYNTEAFF. The DNA for the CDR3 is TGCGCCAGCACCCCTGGGGCGTATAACACTGAAGCTTTCTTT. The genes are TRBV5-1 and TRBJ1-1; D is perhaps TRBD1 (5 bases). CDR3 size: 14 residues. Germline CDR1 is SGHRS and CDR2 is YFSETQ. The ends were cut back, 6 bases at V and 2 bases at J, with 14 bases in the middle.

The genes are TRBV4-2 and TRBJ2-1; 9 nucleotides match TRBD2. The CDR3 length is 20 residues. V trimming: 2 bases; J trimming: 6 bases; junction bases outside the gene matches: 20. Germline V gene sequence: CDR1 LGHNA, CDR2 YNFKEQ. The CDR3 here is CASSQPGGLAGSLLFNEQFF. The DNA of the CDR3 is TGTGCCAGCAGCCAACCTGGGGGGCTAGCGGGATCCCTGTTATTCAATGAGCAGTTCTTC.

The rearrangement links TRBV27 to TRBJ1-1; tentative D call: TRBD1 (5 bases). The CDR3 runs 15 residues. V lost 5 bases and J 4 bases, leaving 17 bases between the germline ends. Germline CDR1 MNHEY, CDR2 SMNVEV (reference sequence). CDR3 sequence reads: CASSLSRQGSTEAFF. CDR3 nucleotides: TGTGCCAGCAGTCTCAGCCGGCAGGGAAGCACTGAAGCTTTCTTT.

This chain connects TRBV6-6 to TRBJ1-5; TRBD1 agrees at 11 bases. There are 15 residues in the CDR3. V lost 9 bases, J lost 9 bases, and 13 bases stayed unmatched. Germline-derived CDR1 and CDR2 are MNHNY and SVGAGI (reference sequence). This CDR3 is CARLPGTGGSGPQHF. The CDR3 DNA follows: TGTGCCAGGCTACCCGGGACAGGGGGATCTGGGCCCCAGCATTTT.

The genes are TRBV25-1 and TRBJ1-1; TRBD1 is a possible D gene (6 bases). This CDR3 contains 15 residues. Per germline, CDR1 MGHDK and CDR2 SYGVNS. V was cut by 3 bases and J by 3 bases, with 14 bases left in between. The CDR3 DNA sequence: TGTGCCAGCAGTGAGAGACAGGCGGGAGACACTGAAGCTTTCTTT. Translated: CASSERQAGDTEAFF. Full variable domain (missing parts from reference TRBV25-1 and TRBJ1-1): EADIYQTPRYLVIGTGKKITLECSQTMGHDKMYWYQQDPGMELHLIHYSYGVNSTEKGDLSSESTVSRIRTEHFPLTLESARPSHTSQYLCASSERQAGDTEAFFGQGTRLTVV.

The rearrangement uses TRBV5-1 and TRBJ2-2; 13 bases map to TRBD2. Germline V gives CDR1 SGHRS, CDR2 YFSETQ. V dropped 4 bases and J dropped 7; count of bases not matched to a gene: 4. There are 15 residues in the CDR3. DNA of the CDR3: TGCGCCAGCAGCGGACTAGCGGGAGAGGACGGGGAGCTGTTTTTT. Protein product: CASSGLAGEDGELFF. The full variable domain, in which reference TRBV5-1 and TRBJ2-2 provide the parts outside the CDR3, is KAGVTQTPRYLIKTRGQQVTLSCSPISGHRSVSWYQQTPGQGLQFLFEYFSETQRNKGNFPGRFSGRQFSNSRSEMNVSTLELGDSALYLCASSGLAGEDGELFFGEGSRLTVL.

The J gene is TRBJ2-7, the V gene TRBV4-1; 8 bases agree with TRBD2. The junction had 10 bases not matched to a gene; V was cut back by 0 bases and J by 3 bases. Germline V CDR1 and CDR2: MGHRA, YSYEKL. This CDR3 has 17 amino acids. The CDR3 reads CASSQDKISGEIYEQYF. CDR3 sequence (DNA): TGCGCCAGCAGCCAAGATAAGATTAGCGGGGAAATCTACGAGCAGTACTTC.